These 12 T cell receptor beta chains came from one sample sequenced in a study of blood T cell repertoires in COVID-19 (dated by TCRdb to between 2020 and 2021). Library preparation was by the immunoSEQ multiplex PCR assay. TCRdb limited this immuneACCESS table to in-frame rearrangements with V and J called. A share of clones is missing; checked studies link under half to unresolved V genes, and the rest is unexplained. The sample includes a few hundred thousand clones, with 88% observed a single time. 6.9% of the sample is in the top ten clones. Material for sequencing was peripheral blood. The receptors come from a woman younger than 45 who had recovered from COVID-19.

CDR3 region: CASRKLNRVDTQYF. The DNA of the CDR3 is TGTGCCAGCAGGAAACTCAACCGGGTGGATACGCAGTATTTT. This rearrangement joins TRBV2 to TRBJ2-3, with D unresolved. The V gene's germline CDR1 is SNHLY and CDR2 FYNNEI. Trimming cost V 6 bases and J 6 bases, with 16 bases left between them. The CDR3 totals 14 residues.

This clone is a singleton in its sample. The chain employs TRBV18 and TRBJ2-2; D is uncertain. CDR3 length equals 15 residues. CDR1 is KGHSH, CDR2 LQKENI, per germline. Trimming shortened V by 1 base and J by 2 bases, and 8 bases separated the two germline ends. CDR3 region: CASSPQQLNTGELFF. The CDR3 DNA follows: TGTGCCAGCTCACCACAACAGCTAAACACCGGGGAGCTGTTTTTT.

The rearrangement uses TRBV24-1 and TRBJ2-2, with TRBD2 identical over 11 bases. The germline CDR1 and CDR2 sequences are KGHDR and SFDVKD. The V gene end was trimmed by 7 bases and the J gene end by 6 bases; junction bases not matched to a gene: 3. The CDR3 spans 14 residues. DNA for the CDR3: TGTGCCACCAGAATTAGCGGGGGGGCCGGGGAGCTGTTTTTT. Its translation: CATRISGGAGELFF.

The rearrangement joins TRBV28 to TRBJ1-3, with D unclear. CDR1 MDHEN and CDR2 SYDVKM come from the germline V gene. The CDR3 spans 12 residues. The V end was cut by 6 bases, the J end by 3 bases, with 6 bases between. CDR3 loop: CASRELGNTIYF. The CDR3 nucleotides are TGTGCCAGCAGGGAGCTTGGAAACACCATATATTTT.

The CDR3 loop reads CASESSGNTIYF. In DNA form, the CDR3 reads TGCGCCAGCGAGAGCTCTGGAAACACCATATATTTT. The rearrangement uses TRBV10-2 and TRBJ1-3; no reliable D call. CDR1 is WSHSY and CDR2 is SAAADI in the germline V gene. The ends were cut back, 8 bases at V and 0 bases at J, with 5 bases in the middle. The CDR3 contains 12 residues.

The genes are TRBV2 and TRBJ2-7; D ambiguous. Germline V gene lookup returns CDR1 SNHLY and CDR2 FYNNEI. The germline V and J ends were trimmed by 3 bases and 0 bases, with 12 bases remaining between them. The CDR3 is 15 residues long. Here the CDR3 DNA reads TGTGCCAGCAGTGATAGGCAGGATAGCTCCTACGAGCAGTACTTC. Its translation: CASSDRQDSSYEQYF. Variable domain in full (rest from reference TRBV2 and TRBJ2-7): EPEVTQTPSHQVTQMGQEVILRCVPISNHLYFYWYRQILGQKVEFLVSFYNNEISEKSEIFDDQFSVERPDGSNFTLKIRSTKLEDSAMYFCASSDRQDSSYEQYFGPGTRLTVT.

The chain links TRBV3-1 (or the pseudogene TRBV3-2) to TRBJ2-2; tentative D call: TRBD1 (5 bases). Germline V gives CDR1 LGHDT, CDR2 YNNKEL (reference sequence). The CDR3 spans 14 residues. Between the trimmed V and J ends, which lost 8 bases and 7 bases, there was a span of 17 bases. The CDR3 bases are TGTGCCAGCCGCTGGTCAGGGCGTAGCGGGGAGCTGTTTTTT. This translates into CASRWSGRSGELFF.

This chain links TRBV5-1 with TRBJ1-2; D possibly corresponds to TRBD1 (6 bases). The CDR3 totals 15 residues. Germline V CDR1 and CDR2: SGHRS, YFSETQ. V was pared by 1 base and J by 3 bases, with 13 bases between. The CDR3 DNA reads TGCGCCAGCAGCTTGAAGCTGGGGGCGGACTATGGCTACACCTTC. Its translation: CASSLKLGADYGYTF.

This clone was seen a few times. The chain recombines TRBV2 with TRBJ2-2; D perhaps matches TRBD2 (6 bases). Germline-derived CDR1 and CDR2 are SNHLY and FYNNEI. This CDR3 has 15 residues. V was shortened by 6 bases and J by 6 bases, with 17 bases between the two germline ends. In nucleotides, the CDR3 is TGTGCCAGCAGCGAGGGAGGCGGGCAAGCCGGGGAGCTGTTTTTT. It yields the protein CASSEGGGQAGELFF.

The V gene is TRBV30, the J gene TRBJ2-3; D is possibly TRBD2 (7 bases). Trimming removed 4 bases at V and 0 bases at J, with 20 bases between. The CDR3 loop spans 17 amino acids. Per germline, CDR1 GTSNPN and CDR2 SVGIG (reference sequence). CDR3 nucleotides: TGTGCCTGGAAGGGGGGGTTAACCCAAGCTAGCACAGATACGCAGTATTTT. Its translation: CAWKGGLTQASTDTQYF. The entire variable domain, with the rest obtained from reference TRBV30 and TRBJ2-3, is as follows: SQTIHQWPATLVQPVGSPLSLECTVEGTSNPNLYWYRQAAGRGLQLLFYSVGIGQISSEVPQNLSASRPQDRQFILSSKKLLLSDSGFYLCAWKGGLTQASTDTQYFGPGTRLTVL.

This clone was detected only a few times. The rearrangement uses TRBV4-2 and TRBJ2-7; 11 bases match TRBD2. The CDR3 extends over 16 amino acids. Germline V lookup: CDR1 LGHNA, CDR2 YNFKEQ. Germline trimming cut 2 bases from V and 0 bases from J; bases unmatched to any gene: 3. CDR3 bases: TGTGCCAGCAGCCAAAAGGGACTAGCGGACTCCTACGAGCAGTACTTC. It codes for CASSQKGLADSYEQYF.

The V gene is TRBV19, the J gene TRBJ2-4; TRBD2 agrees at 7 bases. V shed 2 bases, J shed 3 bases, and the junction held 7 bases outside the gene matches. Germline CDR1 reads LNHDA; CDR2 reads SQIVND (reference sequence). The CDR3 has 16 amino acids. The CDR3 here is CASSIFAGVHKNIQYF. CDR3 bases: TGTGCCAGTAGTATATTTGCGGGGGTTCACAAAAACATTCAGTACTTC.